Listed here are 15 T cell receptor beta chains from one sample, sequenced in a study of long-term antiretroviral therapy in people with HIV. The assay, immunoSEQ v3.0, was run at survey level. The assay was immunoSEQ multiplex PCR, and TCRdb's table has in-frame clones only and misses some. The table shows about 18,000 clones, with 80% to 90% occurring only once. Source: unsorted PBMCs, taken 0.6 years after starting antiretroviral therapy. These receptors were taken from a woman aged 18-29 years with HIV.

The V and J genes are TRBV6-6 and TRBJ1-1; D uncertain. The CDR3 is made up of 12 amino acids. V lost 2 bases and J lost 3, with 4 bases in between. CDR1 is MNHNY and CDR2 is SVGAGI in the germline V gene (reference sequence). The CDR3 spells CASSYLDTEAFF. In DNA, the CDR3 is TGTGCCAGCAGTTACCTGGACACTGAAGCTTTCTTT.

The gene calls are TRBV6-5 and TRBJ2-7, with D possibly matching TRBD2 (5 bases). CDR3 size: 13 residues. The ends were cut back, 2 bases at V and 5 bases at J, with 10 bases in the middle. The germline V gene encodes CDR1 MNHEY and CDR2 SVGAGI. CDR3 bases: TGTGCCAGCAGTTACAGAGGGCGGCACGAGCAGTACTTC. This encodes CASSYRGRHEQYF.

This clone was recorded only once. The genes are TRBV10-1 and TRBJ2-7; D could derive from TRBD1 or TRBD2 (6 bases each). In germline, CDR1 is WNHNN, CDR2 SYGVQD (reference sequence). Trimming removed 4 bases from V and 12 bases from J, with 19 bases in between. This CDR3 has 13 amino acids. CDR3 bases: TGCGCCAGCAGTGGGAGTACGGGCGGGACAATGTACTTC. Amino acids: CASSGSTGGTMYF.

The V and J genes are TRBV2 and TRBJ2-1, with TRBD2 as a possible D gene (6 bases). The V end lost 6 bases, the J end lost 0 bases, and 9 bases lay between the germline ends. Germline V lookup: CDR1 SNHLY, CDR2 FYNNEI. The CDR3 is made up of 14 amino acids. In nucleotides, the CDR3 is TGTGCCAGCAGGCGGGGAAGCTCCTACAATGAGCAGTTCTTC. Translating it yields CASRRGSSYNEQFF.

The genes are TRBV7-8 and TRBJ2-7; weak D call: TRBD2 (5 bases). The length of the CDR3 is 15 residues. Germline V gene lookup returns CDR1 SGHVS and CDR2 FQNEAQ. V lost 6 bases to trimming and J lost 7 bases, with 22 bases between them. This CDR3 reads CASSLLFRGSVEQYF. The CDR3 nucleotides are TGTGCCAGCAGTCTACTATTTCGGGGAAGTGTGGAGCAGTACTTC.

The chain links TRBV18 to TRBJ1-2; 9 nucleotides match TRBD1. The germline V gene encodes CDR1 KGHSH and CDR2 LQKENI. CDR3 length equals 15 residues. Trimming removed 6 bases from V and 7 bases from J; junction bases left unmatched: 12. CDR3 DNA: TGTGCCAGCTCGCAGACCGGGACAGGGACGGGTGGCTACACCTTC. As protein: CASSQTGTGTGGYTF.

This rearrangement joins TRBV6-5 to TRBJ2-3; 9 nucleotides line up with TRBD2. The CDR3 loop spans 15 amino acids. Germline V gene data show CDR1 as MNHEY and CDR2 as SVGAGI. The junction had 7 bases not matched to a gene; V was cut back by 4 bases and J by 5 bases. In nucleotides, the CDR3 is TGTGCCAGCAGTTCGTTCGGGACTAGCTTAGATACGCAGTATTTT. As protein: CASSSFGTSLDTQYF.

The CDR3 DNA reads TGTGCCAGCAGTCCTAGTCCTACCTACAATGAGCAGTTCTTC. Translation gives CASSPSPTYNEQFF. J is TRBJ2-1 and V is TRBV27, with D hard to call. V shed 5 bases and J shed 2 bases, with 10 bases lying between them. Germline V gene sequence: CDR1 MNHEY, CDR2 SMNVEV (reference sequence). The CDR3 contains 14 residues.

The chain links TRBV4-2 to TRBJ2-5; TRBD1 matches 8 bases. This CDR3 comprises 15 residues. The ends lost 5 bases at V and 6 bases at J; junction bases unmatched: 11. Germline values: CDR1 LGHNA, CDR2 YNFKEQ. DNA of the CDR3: TGTGCCAGCAGCGAAGTCTTAGACAGGGGAAAGACCCAGTACTTC. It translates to CASSEVLDRGKTQYF.

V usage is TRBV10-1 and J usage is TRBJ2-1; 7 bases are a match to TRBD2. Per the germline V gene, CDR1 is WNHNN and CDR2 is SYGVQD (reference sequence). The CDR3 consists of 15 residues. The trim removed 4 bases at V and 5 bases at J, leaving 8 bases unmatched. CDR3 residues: CASSAIVAGDNEQFF. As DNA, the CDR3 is TGCGCCAGCAGTGCGATTGTTGCGGGAGACAATGAGCAGTTCTTC.

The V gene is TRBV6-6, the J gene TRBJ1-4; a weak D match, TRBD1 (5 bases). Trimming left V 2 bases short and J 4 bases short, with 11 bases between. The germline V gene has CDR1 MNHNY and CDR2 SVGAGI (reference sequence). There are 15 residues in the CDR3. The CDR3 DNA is TGTGCCAGCAGTTACGACCGGGGGTTTAATGAAAAACTGTTTTTT. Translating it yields CASSYDRGFNEKLFF.

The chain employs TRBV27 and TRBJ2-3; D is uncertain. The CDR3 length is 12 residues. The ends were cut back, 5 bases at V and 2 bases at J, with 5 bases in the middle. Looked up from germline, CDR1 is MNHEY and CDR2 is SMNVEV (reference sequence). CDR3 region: CASSPNTDTQYF. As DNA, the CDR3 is TGTGCCAGCAGTCCAAACACAGATACGCAGTATTTT.

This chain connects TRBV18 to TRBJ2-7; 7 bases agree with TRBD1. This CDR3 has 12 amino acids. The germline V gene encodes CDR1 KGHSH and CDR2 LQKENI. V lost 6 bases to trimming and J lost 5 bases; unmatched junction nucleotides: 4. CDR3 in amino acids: CASSPTGDEQYF. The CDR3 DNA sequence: TGTGCCAGCTCGCCCACAGGGGACGAGCAGTACTTC.

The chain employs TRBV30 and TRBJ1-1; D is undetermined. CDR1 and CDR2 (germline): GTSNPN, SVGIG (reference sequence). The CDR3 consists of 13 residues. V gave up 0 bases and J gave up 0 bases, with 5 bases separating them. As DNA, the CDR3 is TGTGCCTGGAGTGTATCCCTGAACACTGAAGCTTTCTTT. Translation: CAWSVSLNTEAFF.

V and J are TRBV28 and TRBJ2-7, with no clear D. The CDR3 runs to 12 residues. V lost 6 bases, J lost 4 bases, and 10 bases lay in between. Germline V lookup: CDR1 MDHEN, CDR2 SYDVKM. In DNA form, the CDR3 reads TGTGCCAGCAGCCCGGACCTATACGAGCAGTACTTC. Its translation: CASSPDLYEQYF.